This T cell receptor beta chain emerged from a study of blood T cell repertoires in COVID-19. Study background: Whether acute or convalescent, the COVID-19 samples came from the United States, Italy and Spain. The cDNA or gDNA used as material had been derived from T cells, B-cell-depleted T cells, or PBMCs.

In germline, CDR1 is SGHRS, CDR2 YFSETQ. This CDR3 is built from 13 residues. Deletions cut 0 bases from V and 5 bases from J, with 8 bases between. In the original processing: The assay estimated nucleated cells by amplifying reference gene primers. Sequenced by immunoSEQ multiplex PCR; TCRdb stores in-frame clones only, minus some. Clone size and V and J calls were adopted from that table, with D and trimming inferred from the DNA. The sample gives a few hundred thousand clones, 80% to 90% of which show up once; 3.5% to 4% is in the top ten. Everyone who took part was 18 to 89 years old, and they came from about 25 US areas.

The source of this sequence is a woman aged 40 to 49 with acute COVID-19. V usage is TRBV5-1 and J usage is TRBJ2-5; D gene unclear. Source material: PBMCs or T cells enriched from blood (not recorded which). The CDR3 loop reads CASSLGLRETQYF. The CDR3 nucleotides read TGCGCCAGCAGCTTGGGGCTGCGGGAGACCCAGTACTTC.